This T cell receptor (beta chain) was sequenced during a study of blood T cell repertoires in COVID-19. Profiling relied on immunoSEQ multiplex PCR, and the TCRdb table lists in-frame clones only, not all of them. The sample holds some 300,000 clones; approximately 88% are singletons and the top ten take about 7%. The CDR3 consists of 13 residues. Germline V CDR1 and CDR2: GTSNPN, SVGIG (reference sequence). Sequencing was done on a sample of peripheral blood. The rearrangement joins TRBV30 to TRBJ2-7; 9 nucleotides agree with TRBD2. The receptor was derived from a woman younger than 45 who had recovered from COVID-19. The CDR3 loop reads CAVGRGGSYEQYF. DNA for the CDR3: TGTGCTGTAGGGCGGGGGGGCTCCTACGAGCAGTACTTC.